Presented here are 28 T cell receptor beta chains from one specimen sequenced in a study of blood T cell repertoires in COVID-19. Produced via immunoSEQ multiplex PCR; TCRdb's table is partial and in-frame only. The sample lists about 210,000 clones, around 83% occurring once. Source material: peripheral blood. These TCRs come from a woman older than 75 with acute or convalescent COVID-19.

This chain links TRBV7-9 with TRBJ1-5, with no clear D. Germline V gene sequence: CDR1 SEHNR, CDR2 FQNEAQ (reference sequence). The CDR3 runs to 12 residues. V lost 6 bases to trimming and J lost 2 bases, with 5 bases between them. This CDR3 reads CASSPGNQPQHF. The CDR3 bases are TGTGCCAGCAGTCCCGGCAATCAGCCCCAGCATTTT.

This clone showed up just a few times. The chain links TRBV5-1 to TRBJ1-1; 8 nucleotides align to TRBD1. J gave up 0 bases and V 0 bases, and 1 base lay outside the gene matches. Germline-derived CDR1 and CDR2 are SGHRS and YFSETQ. CDR3 size: 15 residues. CDR3 region: CASSLGQGLNTEAFF. CDR3 DNA: TGCGCCAGCAGCTTGGGACAGGGGTTGAACACTGAAGCTTTCTTT.

V and J are TRBV6-5 and TRBJ1-5; D is unresolved. V lost 0 bases to trimming and J lost 5 bases, with 8 bases between them. This CDR3 has 14 amino acids. Per germline, CDR1 MNHEY and CDR2 SVGAGI. In DNA form, the CDR3 reads TGTGCCAGCAGTTACTCCAGGAAGGATCAGCCCCAGCATTTT. It translates to CASSYSRKDQPQHF.

This chain connects TRBV6-2 or TRBV6-3 to TRBJ2-3, with D perhaps matching TRBD2 (6 bases). V lost 5 bases to trimming and J lost 6 bases, with 18 bases between them. This CDR3 contains 15 residues. Germline CDR1 reads MNHEY; CDR2 reads SVGEGT. CDR3 sequence reads: CASSDRDSRLDTQYF. Here the CDR3 DNA reads TGTGCCAGCAGTGACCGGGACTCGAGGCTCGATACGCAGTATTTT.

V is TRBV6-6 and J is TRBJ2-5, with 7 positions matching TRBD1. CDR1 is MNHNY, CDR2 SVGAGI, per germline (reference sequence). With V trimmed by 7 bases and J by 7 bases, 15 bases remained unmatched. The CDR3 consists of 15 residues. In DNA, the CDR3 is TGTGCCAGCATGGCGACAGGGTCCATTTACGGGACCCAGTACTTC. It translates to CASMATGSIYGTQYF.

The chain is built from TRBV18 and TRBJ2-1; 7 bases align to TRBD2. The CDR3 is 15 amino acids. Germline CDR1 KGHSH, CDR2 LQKENI. V lost 6 bases, J lost 6 bases, and 11 bases stayed unmatched. CDR3 DNA sequence: TGTGCCAGCTCCCTCAATGCGGGGAGGGTCAATGAGCAGTTCTTC. This translates into CASSLNAGRVNEQFF.

This clone was picked up a small number of times. The rearrangement joins TRBV6-1 to TRBJ1-4; TRBD1 is a possible D gene (6 bases). Germline assignment: CDR1 MNHNS and CDR2 SASEGT. V was clipped by 1 base and J by 8 bases, with 11 bases between them. The CDR3 is 14 residues long. The CDR3 protein is CASSEGGLGEKLFF. CDR3 coding DNA: TGTGCCAGCAGTGAAGGGGGGCTGGGCGAAAAACTGTTTTTT.

For the CDR3, the DNA is TGTGCCAGCAGCCCCCCTTCCAGGGAAGAGACCCAGTACTTC. Protein: CASSPPSREETQYF. The genes are TRBV11-2 and TRBJ2-5; possible D gene TRBD1, 5 bases. The CDR3 consists of 14 residues. Trimming stripped 5 bases from V and 3 bases from J, with 13 bases between. Germline loops: CDR1 SGHAT, CDR2 FQNNGV.

This clone came up once. The rearrangement links TRBV7-2 to TRBJ2-1; weak D call: TRBD2 (5 bases). The CDR3 is 16 residues long. Germline V lookup: CDR1 SGHTA, CDR2 FQGNSA. Deletions cut 0 bases from V and 7 bases from J, with 16 bases between. CDR3 nucleotides: TGTGCCAGCAGCTTAGCTTTAGGGATGGGAGTGAATGAGCAGTTCTTC. Translating it yields CASSLALGMGVNEQFF.

This clone occurred once. The DNA for the CDR3 is TGTGCCAGCAGCCTTCAGGGGGAGAAAGCTTTCTTT. Translated: CASSLQGEKAFF. The chain carries TRBV7-2 and TRBJ1-1, with 7 positions matching TRBD1. CDR3 length: 12 residues. V was clipped by 5 bases and J by 9 bases; unmatched bases: 6. Germline V CDR1 and CDR2: SGHTA, FQGNSA. Variable domain in full (rest from reference TRBV7-2 and TRBJ1-1): GAGVSQSPSNKVTEKGKDVELRCDPISGHTALYWYRQSLGQGLEFLIYFQGNSAPDKSGLPSDRFSAERTGGSVSTLTIQRTQQEDSAVYLCASSLQGEKAFFGQGTRLTVV.

This chain uses TRBV5-1 with TRBJ2-3; 11 bases match TRBD2. The CDR3 has 16 residues. Germline CDR1 and CDR2: SGHRS and YFSETQ. Trimming cost V 4 bases and J 2 bases; bases outside gene matches: 6. CDR3 sequence: CASSPTSGTNTDTQYF. The CDR3 coding sequence is TGCGCCAGCAGCCCGACTAGCGGGACCAACACAGATACGCAGTATTTT.

This clone was seen at least ten times. The chain recombines TRBV19 with TRBJ2-7, with 9 bases aligning to TRBD1. V was clipped by 5 bases and J by 2 bases; unmatched bases: 4. The germline V gene encodes CDR1 LNHDA and CDR2 SQIVND (reference sequence). This CDR3 is 14 amino acids long. This chain's CDR3 is CASSRGQGTYEQYF. The CDR3 nucleotides are TGTGCCAGTAGTCGGGGACAGGGTACCTACGAGCAGTACTTC.

V is TRBV11-2 and J is TRBJ2-1; the match to TRBD1 covers 7 bases. In germline, CDR1 is SGHAT, CDR2 FQNNGV. Unmatched junction bases numbered 9, after V lost 9 bases and J lost 4 bases. CDR3 size: 14 residues. The CDR3 DNA reads as TGTGCCAGTCTCAAACAGGGGACATACAATGAGCAGTTCTTC. The encoded protein is CASLKQGTYNEQFF.

The chain links TRBV5-1 to TRBJ1-3, with D possibly being TRBD1 (5 bases). Trimming pared 4 bases from V and 0 bases from J, leaving 17 bases between. The CDR3 length is 17 residues. Per germline, CDR1 SGHRS and CDR2 YFSETQ. The chain's CDR3 is CASSRGTEFLSGNTIYF. The CDR3 coding sequence is TGCGCCAGCAGCCGGGGGACGGAATTCCTCTCTGGAAACACCATATATTTT.

V is TRBV18 and J is TRBJ2-7, with D uncertain. CDR1 and CDR2 from the germline V gene are KGHSH and LQKENI. The CDR3 runs 13 residues. Deletions cut 3 bases from V and 9 bases from J, with 15 bases between. This CDR3 is CASSPPGYSGQYF. The DNA for the CDR3 is TGTGCCAGCTCACCCCCCGGGTACTCGGGGCAGTACTTC.

This chain uses TRBV7-3 with TRBJ2-2, with 8 nucleotides matching TRBD1. The CDR3 totals 14 residues. Germline-derived CDR1 and CDR2 are SGHTA and FQGTGA. V gave up 5 bases and J gave up 4 bases; unmatched junction bases: 3. The CDR3 DNA is TGTGCCAGCAGCCCAACAGGGGGCACCGGGGAGCTGTTTTTT. Translation: CASSPTGGTGELFF. Drawing the rest from reference TRBV7-3 and TRBJ2-2, the complete variable domain is GAGVSQTPSNKVTEKGKYVELRCDPISGHTALYWYRQSLGQGPEFLIYFQGTGAADDSGLPNDRFFAVRPEGSVSTLKIQRTERGDSAVYLCASSPTGGTGELFFGEGSRLTVL.

The rearrangement uses TRBV6-5 and TRBJ2-7; 8 bases line up with TRBD2. The V gene's germline CDR1 is MNHEY and CDR2 SVGAGI. The CDR3 spans 12 residues. The ends lost 6 bases at V and 4 bases at J; junction bases unmatched: 2. CDR3 bases: TGTGCCAGCAGGGGACTAGTGTACGAGCAGTACTTC. The encoded protein is CASRGLVYEQYF.

The chain joins TRBV4-3 to TRBJ1-2; a weak D match, TRBD1 (5 bases). This CDR3 has 15 amino acids. With 1 base removed from V and 2 bases from J, the gap between germline ends came to 11 bases. Germline CDR1 LGHNA, CDR2 YSLEER. CDR3 DNA: TGCGCCAGCAGCCAAGCGGTCAGGGTGAACTATGGCTACACCTTC. Protein product: CASSQAVRVNYGYTF.

The chain uses TRBV6-5 and TRBJ2-3; TRBD1 aligns across 8 bases. This CDR3 has 14 amino acids. Trimming at V came to 5 bases and at J to 6 bases, leaving 7 bases not matched to a gene. The V gene's germline CDR1 is MNHEY and CDR2 SVGAGI. The CDR3 spells CASSLDRVPDTQYF. The CDR3 nucleotides are TGTGCCAGCAGTCTGGACAGGGTACCGGATACGCAGTATTTT.

The chain links TRBV10-2 to TRBJ2-3; TRBD2 might be the D (6 bases). CDR1 and CDR2 (germline): WSHSY, SAAADI. The CDR3 extends over 13 amino acids. V lost 9 bases, J lost 3 bases, and 13 bases lay in between. CDR3 in amino acids: CASFGRQTDTQYF. DNA of the CDR3: TGCGCCAGTTTCGGGAGACAGACAGATACGCAGTATTTT.

The V call is TRBV7-2, the J call TRBJ1-2; TRBD1 agrees at 9 bases. CDR1 is SGHTA and CDR2 is FQGNSA in the germline V gene. Unmatched junction bases numbered 6, after V lost 5 bases and J lost 5 bases. The CDR3 consists of 14 residues. CDR3 region: CASSARDRAYGYTF. The CDR3 DNA is TGTGCCAGCAGCGCGAGGGACAGGGCGTATGGCTACACCTTC.

This clone was detected only once. This chain links TRBV14 with TRBJ1-2; tentatively, D is TRBD1 (5 bases). There are 15 residues in the CDR3. The germline V gene encodes CDR1 SGHDN and CDR2 FVKESK. V was clipped by 0 bases and J by 4 bases, with 12 bases between them. CDR3 nucleotide sequence: TGTGCCAGCAGCCAAGATGGGGCAGTGCCCTATGGCTACACCTTC. This sequence encodes CASSQDGAVPYGYTF.

This clone has just one count. This rearrangement joins TRBV6-5 to TRBJ2-3; D remains unclear. This CDR3 contains 11 residues. V lost 7 bases, J lost 6 bases, and 8 bases lay in between. The germline V gene has CDR1 MNHEY and CDR2 SVGAGI. CDR3 region: CASTKADTQYF. CDR3 DNA: TGTGCCAGCACAAAAGCCGATACGCAGTATTTT.

V gene TRBV18 combines with J gene TRBJ2-7; tentative D call: TRBD2 (5 bases). V was shortened by 1 base and J by 7 bases, with 8 bases between the two germline ends. In germline, CDR1 is KGHSH, CDR2 LQKENI. The CDR3 spans 12 residues. CDR3 sequence (DNA): TGTGCCAGCTCACCACTCCGGGAAGAGCAGTACTTC. Translating it yields CASSPLREEQYF.

This rearrangement joins TRBV5-1 to TRBJ2-1, with D possibly TRBD2 on 5 matching bases. Trimming took 4 bases from V and 6 from J, leaving 11 bases between them. Germline loops: CDR1 SGHRS, CDR2 YFSETQ. This CDR3 has 13 amino acids. The DNA of the CDR3 is TGCGCCAGCAGCCCTGGACTCAGCAATGAGCAGTTCTTC. It specifies CASSPGLSNEQFF. The full variable domain, with the rest looked up from reference TRBV5-1 and TRBJ2-1, is KAGVTQTPRYLIKTRGQQVTLSCSPISGHRSVSWYQQTPGQGLQFLFEYFSETQRNKGNFPGRFSGRQFSNSRSEMNVSTLELGDSALYLCASSPGLSNEQFFGPGTRLTVL.

The V and J genes are TRBV6-5 and TRBJ2-7, with D tentatively TRBD1 (5 bases). Germline V gene lookup returns CDR1 MNHEY and CDR2 SVGAGI. The CDR3 extends over 13 amino acids. V shed 5 bases and J shed 0 bases, with 8 bases lying between them. The CDR3 reads CASSMTVSYEQYF. CDR3 DNA: TGTGCCAGCAGTATGACAGTCTCCTACGAGCAGTACTTC.

This clone was found a few times. The chain employs TRBV27 and TRBJ2-4; D uncertain. Germline V CDR1 and CDR2: MNHEY, SMNVEV (reference sequence). CDR3 size: 13 residues. Trimming cost V 1 base and J 5 bases, with 6 bases left between them. The CDR3 nucleotides are TGTGCCAGCAGTTTATTCGGAGAAAACATTCAGTACTTC. Its translation is CASSLFGENIQYF.

This chain connects TRBV9 to TRBJ1-6; 10 positions match TRBD1. Trimming took 3 bases from V and 7 from J; bases not matched to a gene: 7. The CDR3 runs to 16 residues. Looked up from germline, CDR1 is SGDLS and CDR2 is YYNGEE. The CDR3 nucleotides are TGTGCCAGCAGCGACTTTCGGACAGGGGGAAATTCACCCCTCCACTTT. Protein sequence: CASSDFRTGGNSPLHF.